A selection of T cell receptor beta chains follows, all from one sample in a study of metastatic and nonmetastatic thyroid tumors. TCRdb re-called the PCR reads with MiXCR. The data hold roughly 98,000 clones, with just under 15% observed a single time. Sequenced input: blood. The receptors here all came from a female donor with papillary thyroid cancer or a benign thyroid nodule (not recorded which). Some clones in this sample may be carry-over from other donors' samples. Both conserved end residues are part of each CDR3. Fields, in order: V gene, clone size, D gene, J gene, CDR3 DNA, CDR3 protein. D genes are given only for firm matches. Where a row states a size, it is once, few, many or the class of an expanded clone; other rows omit it.

>TRBV6-6|many|-|TRBJ1-6
TGTGCCAGCAGTTACGGAGGATACGATTCACCCCTCCACTTT
CASSYGGYDSPLHF
>TRBV6-1|many|-|TRBJ1-4
TGTGCCAGCAGTGATGGGGGGGCTGAAAAACTGTTTTTT
CASSDGGAEKLFF
>TRBV5-5|many|-|TRBJ2-1
TGTGCCAGCAGCTTGGTAGCTAGAGGGGGGCTGGGCCATGAGCAGTTCTTC
CASSLVARGGLGHEQFF
>TRBV10-3|many|-|TRBJ2-7
TGTGCCATCAGCGTGGGCGTCTCCGAGCAGTACTTC
CAISVGVSEQYF
>TRBV30|many|-|TRBJ2-5
TGTGCCTGGAGGAGTGGTGGGGCAACCCAGTACTTC
CAWRSGGATQYF
>TRBV19|many|-|TRBJ2-2
TGTGCCAGTAGTATATCAGGGCCCGGGGAGCTGTTTTTT
CASSISGPGELFF
>TRBV30|-|TRBD1|TRBJ2-5
TGTGCCTGGAGTGTAGGGGGCGTCAAGCAAGAGACCCAGTACTTC
CAWSVGGVKQETQYF
>TRBV29-1|many|TRBD1|TRBJ1-6
TGCAGCGTTCTCGACAGGGGAGGGTTCCCCCTCCACTTT
CSVLDRGGFPLHF
>TRBV11-2|many|-|TRBJ2-1
TGTGCCAGCAGGGTCCGATCGCGGAATGAGCAGTTCTTC
CASRVRSRNEQFF
>TRBV5-1|many|TRBD1|TRBJ1-2
TGCGCCAGCAGCGACGACGGACAGGGGGCAGGCTATGGCTACACCTTC
CASSDDGQGAGYGYTF
>TRBV6-1|-|-|TRBJ2-7
TGTGCCAGCAGTGAATGGGCAGGGTCCTACGAGCAGTACTTC
CASSEWAGSYEQYF
>TRBV7-8|many|-|TRBJ1-5
TGTGCCAGCAGCTCTCGGACATTCGGAGGGGGGCCCCAGCATTTT
CASSSRTFGGGPQHF
>TRBV11-1|many|TRBD1|TRBJ1-3
TGTGCCAGCAGCCCCCCGGGACAGCTCTCTGGAAACACCATATATTTT
CASSPPGQLSGNTIYF
>TRBV16|many|TRBD1|TRBJ1-2
TGTGCCAGCAGCCGGGACAGGGTCTATGGCTACACCTTC
CASSRDRVYGYTF
>TRBV11-2|-|-|TRBJ2-7
TGTGCCAGCAGCTTAGGTGGCTCCTACGAGAAGTACTTC
CASSLGGSYEKYF
>TRBV15|many|TRBD1|TRBJ2-7
TGTGCCACCAGCAGAGATCGGGTGGGCGTGGGACAGGCTGGGTACGAGCAGTACTTC
CATSRDRVGVGQAGYEQYF
>TRBV5-1|-|-|TRBJ2-1
TGCGCCAGCAGCTTGGGCGATTCGAATGAGCAGTTCTTC
CASSLGDSNEQFF
>TRBV30|-|-|TRBJ1-1
TGTGCCTGGAGTGTTCTCGTCGGGCGGTGGAACACTGAAGCTTTCTTT
CAWSVLVGRWNTEAFF
>TRBV11-1|-|TRBD1|TRBJ1-6
TGTGCCAGCAGCTCCGGACAGGGATTCTATAATTCACCCCTCCACTTT
CASSSGQGFYNSPLHF
>TRBV7-2|many|TRBD1|TRBJ2-1
TGTGCCAGCAGCCCACTTGGACAGGGGGCGTACAATGAGCAGTTCTTC
CASSPLGQGAYNEQFF
>TRBV4-2|many|TRBD1|TRBJ1-6
TGTGCCAGCAGCGAAAACACCGGGACAGGGCAGGTTTCACCCCTCCACTTT
CASSENTGTGQVSPLHF
>TRBV28|few|TRBD2|TRBJ2-2
TGTGCCAGCAGTTCGCCCGTGGGACTAGCGTGTGCCGGTGAGCTGTTTTTT
CASSSPVGLACAGELFF
>TRBV30|-|-|TRBJ2-3
TGTGCCTGGAGTCCGCCGACCCGAACAGATACGCAGTATTTT
CAWSPPTRTDTQYF
>TRBV20-1|many|-|TRBJ1-1
TGCAGTGCTGACAGGCCAAGTCGTTCTGAAGCTTTCTTT
CSADRPSRSEAFF
>TRBV7-3|many|-|TRBJ2-1
TGTGCCAGCAGCTCTCGGGGTACCCCGAGCTCCTACAATGAGCAGTTCTTC
CASSSRGTPSSYNEQFF
>TRBV27|many|-|TRBJ1-5
TGTGCCAGCGGTACCCGACAGCACGAGCATTTT
CASGTRQHEHF